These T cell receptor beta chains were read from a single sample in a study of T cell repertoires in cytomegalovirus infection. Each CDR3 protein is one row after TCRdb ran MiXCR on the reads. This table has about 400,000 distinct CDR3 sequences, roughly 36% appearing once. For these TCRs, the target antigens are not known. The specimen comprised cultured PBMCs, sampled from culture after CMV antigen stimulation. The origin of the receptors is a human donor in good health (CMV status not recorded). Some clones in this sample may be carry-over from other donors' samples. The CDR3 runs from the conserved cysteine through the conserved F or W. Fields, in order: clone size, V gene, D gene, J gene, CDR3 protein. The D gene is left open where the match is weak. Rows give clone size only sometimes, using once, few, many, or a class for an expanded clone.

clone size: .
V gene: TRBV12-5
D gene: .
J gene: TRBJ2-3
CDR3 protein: CASGLPTSDTQYF

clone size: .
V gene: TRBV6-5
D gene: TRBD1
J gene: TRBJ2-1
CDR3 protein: CASRRGTGGYNEQFF

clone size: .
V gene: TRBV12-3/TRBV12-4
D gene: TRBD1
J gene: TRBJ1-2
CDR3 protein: CASSLSVRDRGRDGYTF

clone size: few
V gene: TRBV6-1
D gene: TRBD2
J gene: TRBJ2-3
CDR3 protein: CASSAGRNLAGGGDTQYF

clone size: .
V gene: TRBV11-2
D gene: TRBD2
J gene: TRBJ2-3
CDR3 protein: CASRAWGGSTDTQYF

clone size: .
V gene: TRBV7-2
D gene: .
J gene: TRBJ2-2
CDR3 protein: CASSLGQVVGELFF

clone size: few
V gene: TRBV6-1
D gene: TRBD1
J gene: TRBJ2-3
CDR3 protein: CASTPWEPGTGPDTQYF

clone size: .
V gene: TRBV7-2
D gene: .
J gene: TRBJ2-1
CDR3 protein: CASSLRREAYNEQFF

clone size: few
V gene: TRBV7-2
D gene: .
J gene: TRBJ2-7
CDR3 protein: CASSSGPDSYEQYF

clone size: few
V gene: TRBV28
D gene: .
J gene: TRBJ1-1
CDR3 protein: CATLGGLGNTGAFF

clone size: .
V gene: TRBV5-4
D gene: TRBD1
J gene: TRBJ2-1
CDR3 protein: CASSLRQGYNEQFF

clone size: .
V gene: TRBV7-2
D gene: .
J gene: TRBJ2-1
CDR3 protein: CASRYDRSSYNEQFF

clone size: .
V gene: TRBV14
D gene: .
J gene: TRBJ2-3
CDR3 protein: CASSQDPTDTQYF

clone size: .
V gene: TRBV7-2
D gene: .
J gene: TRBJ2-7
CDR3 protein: CASSVRGAYEQYF

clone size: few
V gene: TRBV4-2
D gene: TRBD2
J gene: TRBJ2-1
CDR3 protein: CASSQDREALAFF

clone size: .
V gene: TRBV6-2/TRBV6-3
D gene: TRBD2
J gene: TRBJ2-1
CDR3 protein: CASSPMGLATLNEQFF

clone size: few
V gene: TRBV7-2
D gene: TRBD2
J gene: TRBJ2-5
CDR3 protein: CASSVKLAGGGGETQYF

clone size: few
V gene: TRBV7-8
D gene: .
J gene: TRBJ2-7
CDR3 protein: CASGRGGAYEQYF

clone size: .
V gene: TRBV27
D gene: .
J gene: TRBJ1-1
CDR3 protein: CASSKEGNEAFF

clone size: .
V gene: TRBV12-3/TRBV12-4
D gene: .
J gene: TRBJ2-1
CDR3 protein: CASLRTEQYNEQFF

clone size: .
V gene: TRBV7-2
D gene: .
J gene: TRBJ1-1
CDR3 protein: CASSSRAKAWGTEAFF

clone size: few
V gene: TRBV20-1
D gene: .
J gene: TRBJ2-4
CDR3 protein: CSARGREDIQYF

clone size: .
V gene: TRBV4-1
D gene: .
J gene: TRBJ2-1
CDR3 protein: CASSQAYSGAEEAYNEQFF

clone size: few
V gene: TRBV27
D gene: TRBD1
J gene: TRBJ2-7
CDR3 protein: CASSFRGPREWEQYF

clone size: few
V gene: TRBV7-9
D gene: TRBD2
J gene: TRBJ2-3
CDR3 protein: CASSSEREALADTQYF

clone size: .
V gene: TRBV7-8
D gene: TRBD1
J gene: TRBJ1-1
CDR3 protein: CASSSYRGPTEAFF

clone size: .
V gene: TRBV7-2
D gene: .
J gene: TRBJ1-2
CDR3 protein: CASSLAENSGYTF

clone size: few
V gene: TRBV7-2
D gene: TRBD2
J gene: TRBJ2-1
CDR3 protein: CASSPSGRAQFF

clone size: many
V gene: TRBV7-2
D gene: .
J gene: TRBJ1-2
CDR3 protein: CASSRTGTEGYTF

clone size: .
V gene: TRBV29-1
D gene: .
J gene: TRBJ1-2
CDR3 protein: CSVEGEGTSNYGYTF

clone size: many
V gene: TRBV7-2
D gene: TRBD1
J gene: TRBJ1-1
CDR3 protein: CASSQVLWTGVEAFF

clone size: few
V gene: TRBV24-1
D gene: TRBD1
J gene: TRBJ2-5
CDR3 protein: CATSGDRGETQYF

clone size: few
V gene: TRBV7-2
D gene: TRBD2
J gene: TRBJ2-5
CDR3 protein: CASSLNSGSVAETQYF

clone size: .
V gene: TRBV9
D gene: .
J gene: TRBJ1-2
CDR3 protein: CASSNPDFRLDYGYTF

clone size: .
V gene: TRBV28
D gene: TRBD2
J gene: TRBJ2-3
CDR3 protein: CASGVRLAASTDTQYF

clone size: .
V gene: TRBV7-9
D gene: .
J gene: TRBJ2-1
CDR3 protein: CASSPRQLGRYNEQFF

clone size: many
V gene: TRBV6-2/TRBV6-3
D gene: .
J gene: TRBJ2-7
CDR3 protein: CASSDSYEQYF

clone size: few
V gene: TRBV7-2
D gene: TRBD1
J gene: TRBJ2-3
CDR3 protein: CASSSGQGYTDTQYF

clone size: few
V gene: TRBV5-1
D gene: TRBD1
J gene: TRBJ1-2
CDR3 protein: CASSLQTGPYGYTF

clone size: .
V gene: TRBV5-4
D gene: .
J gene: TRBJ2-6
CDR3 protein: CASSPSDLLGANVLTF

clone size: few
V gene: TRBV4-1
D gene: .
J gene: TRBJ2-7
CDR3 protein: CASSQDLGTGYEQYF

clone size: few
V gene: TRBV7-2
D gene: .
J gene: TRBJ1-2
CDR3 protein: CASSVDPNYGYTF

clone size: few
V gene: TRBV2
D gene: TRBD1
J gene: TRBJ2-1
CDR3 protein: CASSTNRGTYVEQFF

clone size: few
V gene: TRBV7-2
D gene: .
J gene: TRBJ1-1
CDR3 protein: CASSPALGVGTEAFF

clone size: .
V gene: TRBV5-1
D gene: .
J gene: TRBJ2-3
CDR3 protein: CASERQGSTDTQYF

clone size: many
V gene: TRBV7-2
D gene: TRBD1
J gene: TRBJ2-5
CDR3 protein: CASSLGRRQGLGTQYF

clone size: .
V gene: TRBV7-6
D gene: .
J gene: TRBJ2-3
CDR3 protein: CASSRSGAQYF

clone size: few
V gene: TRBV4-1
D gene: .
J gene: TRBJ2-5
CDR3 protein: CASSTSIGPLQTQYF

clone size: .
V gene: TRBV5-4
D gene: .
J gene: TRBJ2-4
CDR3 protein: CASSFFEQTQYF

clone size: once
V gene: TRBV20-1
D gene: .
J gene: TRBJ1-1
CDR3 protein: CSARFGTRIMNTEAFF

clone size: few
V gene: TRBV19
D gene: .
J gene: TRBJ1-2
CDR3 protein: CASSIQINYGYTF

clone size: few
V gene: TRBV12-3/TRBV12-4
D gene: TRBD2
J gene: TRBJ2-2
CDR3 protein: CASSRTSGTGELFF

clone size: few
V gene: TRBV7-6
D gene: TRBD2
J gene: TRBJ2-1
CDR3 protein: CASSSILERELADEQFF